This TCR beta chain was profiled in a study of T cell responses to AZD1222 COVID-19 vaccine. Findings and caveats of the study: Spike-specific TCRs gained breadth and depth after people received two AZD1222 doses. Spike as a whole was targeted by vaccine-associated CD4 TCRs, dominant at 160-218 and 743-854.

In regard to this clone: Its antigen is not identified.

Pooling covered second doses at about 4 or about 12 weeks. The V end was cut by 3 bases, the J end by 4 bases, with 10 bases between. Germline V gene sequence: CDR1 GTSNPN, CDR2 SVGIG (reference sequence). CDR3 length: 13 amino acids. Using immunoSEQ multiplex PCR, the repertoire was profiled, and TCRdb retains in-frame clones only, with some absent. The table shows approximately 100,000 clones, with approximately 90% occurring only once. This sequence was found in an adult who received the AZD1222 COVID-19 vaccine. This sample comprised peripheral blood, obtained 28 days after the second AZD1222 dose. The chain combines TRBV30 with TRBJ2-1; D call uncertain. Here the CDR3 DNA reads TGTGCCTGGAGGGCCGGACCTTACAATGAGCAGTTCTTC. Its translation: CAWRAGPYNEQFF.